A selection of T cell receptor beta chains follows, all from one sample in a study of cytomegalovirus exposure and HLA in healthy donors. Clones were read by immunoSEQ multiplex PCR, and TCRdb kept only the in-frame ones, dropping some. Here the sample spans approximately 150,000 clones, about 80% being singletons. The sequencing input was PBMCs. These receptors came from a woman in her 40s in good health and CMV-seronegative. CDR3s include the opening cysteine and the closing phenylalanine or tryptophan. D genes are given only for firm matches. Expanded clones get a size class; other rows say once, few or many, or leave the size out.

clone_size,j_call,v_call,d_call,cdr3_aa,cdr3_nt
NA,TRBJ2-7,TRBV27,TRBD1,CASSLSGQNVYEQYF,TGTGCCAGCAGTTTATCGGGACAGAACGTCTACGAGCAGTACTTC
NA,TRBJ2-7,TRBV5-5,TRBD1,CASSWKGIIRQGAWEQYF,TGTGCCAGCAGCTGGAAAGGAATCATACGACAGGGGGCGTGGGAGCAGTACTTC
few,TRBJ1-1,TRBV19,TRBD1,CASRLRTGPTEAFF,TGTGCCAGCCGCCTGAGGACAGGACCAACTGAAGCTTTCTTT
few,TRBJ2-3,TRBV11-3,NA,CASSLDGGTRNTDTQYF,TGTGCCAGCAGCTTAGACGGGGGGACAAGAAACACAGATACGCAGTATTTT
NA,TRBJ1-2,TRBV7-9,NA,CASSFGSKNYGYTF,TGTGCCAGCAGCTTCGGTAGCAAAAACTATGGCTACACCTTC
NA,TRBJ1-1,TRBV18,NA,CASSPAALRYTEAFF,TGTGCCAGCTCCCCGGCGGCCCTTAGGTACACTGAAGCTTTCTTT
NA,TRBJ2-1,TRBV11-3,TRBD2,CASSLKTTDLAGIDEQFF,TGTGCCAGCAGCTTAAAAACCACCGACCTAGCGGGGATCGATGAGCAGTTCTTC
NA,TRBJ2-3,TRBV5-1,TRBD1,CASSSDRLSTDTQYF,TGCGCCAGCAGCTCGGACAGGCTAAGCACAGATACGCAGTATTTT
once,TRBJ2-5,TRBV2,NA,CASTRQEKETQYF,TGTGCCAGCACAAGACAGGAAAAAGAGACCCAGTACTTC
NA,TRBJ1-1,TRBV7-6,TRBD1,CASRSTGLHTEAFF,TGTGCCAGCAGATCGACAGGGTTGCACACTGAAGCTTTCTTT
NA,TRBJ2-7,TRBV28,NA,CASTLSLTGYEQYF,TGTGCCAGCACCCTGTCATTGACAGGCTACGAGCAGTACTTC
NA,TRBJ1-4,TRBV7-2,NA,CASSFYSNEKLFF,TGTGCCAGCAGCTTTTATAGTAATGAAAAACTGTTTTTT
once,TRBJ1-6,TRBV10-1,NA,CASSKGNSPLHF,TGCGCCAGCAGTAAGGGGAATTCACCCCTCCACTTT
once,TRBJ2-1,TRBV7-9,TRBD2,CASSPWTSGRDYNEQFF,TGTGCCAGCAGCCCCTGGACTAGCGGGAGGGACTACAATGAGCAGTTCTTC
NA,TRBJ2-7,TRBV7-3,TRBD1,CASSLQGTGGEQYF,TGTGCCAGCAGCTTACAAGGGACAGGGGGCGAGCAGTACTTC
few,TRBJ2-5,TRBV2,NA,CASSEAPRGTQYF,TGTGCCAGCAGTGAAGCCCCACGGGGGACCCAGTACTTC
NA,TRBJ2-7,TRBV25-1,NA,CASSPQGGRQYF,TGTGCCAGCAGTCCCCAGGGGGGTAGGCAGTACTTC
NA,TRBJ1-5,TRBV7-2,NA,CASSLRLDSPGNQPQHF,TGTGCCAGCAGCTTAAGGCTAGACAGCCCAGGCAATCAGCCCCAGCATTTT
NA,TRBJ2-7,TRBV7-6,NA,CASSLAGNYEQYF,TGTGCCAGCAGCTTAGCGGGCAACTACGAGCAGTACTTC